This record concerns one T cell receptor (beta chain) sequence. The antigen is not known. Germline CDR1 SGHAT, CDR2 FQNNGV. The ends were cut back, 4 bases at V and 2 bases at J, with 13 bases in the middle. There are 15 residues in the CDR3. The data stem from a study of shared clonotypes between healthy human individuals. The overall study: Donors were a couple of women and three men aged 18 to 49. Overall study results and limits: Large depth notwithstanding, sorted-subset sequencing proved incomplete by rarefaction. Naive subsets typically showed greater estimated richness than memory subsets. Sharing across a few donors was seen in 4% to 6.5% of naive CD4 clonotypes.

This table comes from immunoSEQ multiplex PCR, and its TCRdb copy is limited to in-frame clones, with some not included. The table includes about 1 million clones, about 80% detected once. This receptor was identified in a man between 18 and 29 years old in good health. The sequenced sample consisted of memory CD4+ T cells sorted from blood. The sample's subset: CD45RA-negative fraction. The chain carries TRBV11-2 and TRBJ2-3, with D possibly being TRBD2 (5 bases). CDR3 in amino acids: CASSSGVAYTDTQYF. The DNA for the CDR3 is TGTGCCAGCAGCTCCGGGGTCGCGTACACAGATACGCAGTATTTT. Combining the CDR3 with reference TRBV11-2 and TRBJ2-3 gives the whole variable domain EAGVAQSPRYKIIEKRQSVAFWCNPISGHATLYWYQQILGQGPKLLIQFQNNGVVDDSQLPKDRFSAERLKGVDSTLKIQPAKLEDSAVYLCASSSGVAYTDTQYFGPGTRLTVL.